This T cell receptor (beta chain) was documented in a study of identical twins. TCRdb recomputed calls from the 5' RACE reads with MiXCR, one row per CDR3 protein. The top ten hold about an eighth of the sample, which has about 790,000 distinct CDR3 sequences, over 15% seen once. This CDR3 is built from 12 residues. Per germline, CDR1 GTSNPN and CDR2 SVGIG (reference sequence). Trimming shortened V by 4 bases and J by 3 bases, and 9 bases separated the two germline ends. This sample also belongs to another study, concerning T cells expressing NK-cell markers. This second report adds: The TCR beta repertoires originated in sorted CD3+CD56+NKG2C+, CD3+CD56+NKG2C- and CD3+CD56-NKG2C+ T cells.

This clonotype originated in a woman aged 18-30 years in good health. The sample taken for sequencing was PBMCs. The J gene is TRBJ1-2, the V gene TRBV30; D gene uncertain. The CDR3 protein is CAWTGVDYGYTF. The DNA for the CDR3 is TGTGCCTGGACGGGAGTCGACTATGGCTACACCTTC.